The rows below give T cell receptor beta chains drawn from one sample of a study of graft-versus-host responses after intestinal transplantation. The protocol was immunoSEQ multiplex PCR, while the TCRdb copy is restricted to in-frame clones and leaves out a portion. Here the sample spans about 120,000 clones, approximately 96% being singletons. Antigens of these TCRs are unknown. Sequenced here: unstimulated CD8+ T cells sorted from spleen or lymph node cells, sampled before intestinal transplant. These receptor sequences come from a human donor who received an intestinal transplant. CDR3s include the opening cysteine and the closing phenylalanine or tryptophan. D genes are given only for firm matches. Clone size is given for some rows only: seen once, a few or many times, or a class if the clone is expanded.

cdr3_nt: TGTGCCAGCAGTTTGTTACAGAGCTCCTACAATGAGCAGTTCTTC
cdr3_aa: CASSLLQSSYNEQFF
j_call: TRBJ2-1
v_call: TRBV27
clone_size: NA
d_call: NA

cdr3_nt: TGTGCCTGGAGCTACTCTGACGTTGATGGCTACACCTTC
cdr3_aa: CAWSYSDVDGYTF
j_call: TRBJ1-2
v_call: TRBV30
clone_size: once
d_call: NA

cdr3_nt: TGTGCCAGCAGTTACGGGTCTCGGGAGGAGCAGTACTTC
cdr3_aa: CASSYGSREEQYF
j_call: TRBJ2-7
v_call: TRBV6-5
clone_size: NA
d_call: NA

cdr3_nt: TGCACCAGCAGTAAAAGACGTTTGTGCGAGACCTATGGCTACACCTTC
cdr3_aa: CTSSKRRLCETYGYTF
j_call: TRBJ1-2
v_call: TRBV1
clone_size: NA
d_call: NA

cdr3_nt: TGTGCCAGCAGCCCGACTAGCGGGTCCTACGAGCAGTACTTC
cdr3_aa: CASSPTSGSYEQYF
j_call: TRBJ2-7
v_call: TRBV11-2
clone_size: once
d_call: TRBD2

cdr3_nt: TGCAGCGTGATGACAGGGGACACTGAAGCTTTCTTT
cdr3_aa: CSVMTGDTEAFF
j_call: TRBJ1-1
v_call: TRBV29-1
clone_size: NA
d_call: TRBD1

cdr3_nt: TGTGCCAGCAGCGTAGACGGGACGGTCTACGAGCAGTACTTC
cdr3_aa: CASSVDGTVYEQYF
j_call: TRBJ2-7
v_call: TRBV9
clone_size: NA
d_call: NA

cdr3_nt: TGTGCCAGCAGTGACAGGGCGGGTGAGCAGTTCTTC
cdr3_aa: CASSDRAGEQFF
j_call: TRBJ2-1
v_call: TRBV6-4
clone_size: once
d_call: NA

cdr3_nt: TGTGCCAGCACCCTCTTAGGCCCCGACGAGCAGTACTTC
cdr3_aa: CASTLLGPDEQYF
j_call: TRBJ2-7
v_call: TRBV7-9
clone_size: NA
d_call: NA

cdr3_nt: TGTGCCAGCAGCCCAGGGACAGGGGACCTCTACGAGCAGTACTTC
cdr3_aa: CASSPGTGDLYEQYF
j_call: TRBJ2-7
v_call: TRBV11-2
clone_size: NA
d_call: TRBD1

cdr3_nt: TGTGCCAGCAGCACGGGACTAGCGGTCTGGAAAGAGACCCAGTACTTC
cdr3_aa: CASSTGLAVWKETQYF
j_call: TRBJ2-5
v_call: TRBV11-2
clone_size: NA
d_call: TRBD2

cdr3_nt: TGTGCCAGCAGCGTGGGGACAGGAGACTACGAGCAGTACTTC
cdr3_aa: CASSVGTGDYEQYF
j_call: TRBJ2-7
v_call: TRBV7-7
clone_size: NA
d_call: TRBD1

cdr3_nt: TGTGCCAGCAGCGTAGGGACTAGGTTAAGCACAGATACGCAGTATTTT
cdr3_aa: CASSVGTRLSTDTQYF
j_call: TRBJ2-3
v_call: TRBV9
clone_size: NA
d_call: TRBD2

cdr3_nt: TGCGCCAGCAGCCCCCCGGAGGGGGAAATGACCTACGAGCAGTACTTC
cdr3_aa: CASSPPEGEMTYEQYF
j_call: TRBJ2-7
v_call: TRBV5-1
clone_size: NA
d_call: NA

cdr3_nt: TGCAGCGTTGTCTTGGGGAGGAACTCTGGAAACACCATATATTTT
cdr3_aa: CSVVLGRNSGNTIYF
j_call: TRBJ1-3
v_call: TRBV29-1
clone_size: NA
d_call: NA

cdr3_nt: TGCGCCAGCATTGGGGGGAGTCGGAACACTGAAGCTTTCTTT
cdr3_aa: CASIGGSRNTEAFF
j_call: TRBJ1-1
v_call: TRBV5-1
clone_size: NA
d_call: NA

cdr3_nt: TGTGCCAGCGGAACGACAGGCTCCTACGAGCAGTACTTC
cdr3_aa: CASGTTGSYEQYF
j_call: TRBJ2-7
v_call: TRBV28
clone_size: NA
d_call: NA

cdr3_nt: TGTGCCAGCAGACTAGGAAACACTGAAGCTTTCTTT
cdr3_aa: CASRLGNTEAFF
j_call: TRBJ1-1
v_call: TRBV28
clone_size: NA
d_call: NA

cdr3_nt: TGTGCCAGCAGACGGGGACAGGGTTCCTACGAGCAGTACTTC
cdr3_aa: CASRRGQGSYEQYF
j_call: TRBJ2-7
v_call: TRBV6-6
clone_size: NA
d_call: TRBD1

cdr3_nt: TGTGCCAGCAGCCTATGGGGCAATGAGCAGTTCTTC
cdr3_aa: CASSLWGNEQFF
j_call: TRBJ2-1
v_call: TRBV9
clone_size: NA
d_call: NA

cdr3_nt: TGTGCCAGCAGCCAAGATCAGAACACAGGAAATTCACCCCTCCACTTT
cdr3_aa: CASSQDQNTGNSPLHF
j_call: TRBJ1-6
v_call: TRBV14
clone_size: NA
d_call: NA

cdr3_nt: TGTGCCATCAGTGACGAGCGCTATCCCTACGAGCAGTACTTC
cdr3_aa: CAISDERYPYEQYF
j_call: TRBJ2-7
v_call: TRBV10-3
clone_size: NA
d_call: NA

cdr3_nt: TGTGCCAGCCGCTCGCCAGCGGGATACAATGAGCAGTTCTTC
cdr3_aa: CASRSPAGYNEQFF
j_call: TRBJ2-1
v_call: TRBV27
clone_size: once
d_call: TRBD2

cdr3_nt: TGTGCCATCAGGGGGACAGAGGAGGAGCAGTTCTTC
cdr3_aa: CAIRGTEEEQFF
j_call: TRBJ2-1
v_call: TRBV10-3
clone_size: NA
d_call: TRBD1

cdr3_nt: TGTGCCACCAGCAGAGGCTCGGGACCCGCCTACGAGCAGTACTTC
cdr3_aa: CATSRGSGPAYEQYF
j_call: TRBJ2-7
v_call: TRBV15
clone_size: NA
d_call: NA

cdr3_nt: TGTGCCAGCAGCCAAGATGCGGGGAGCAATCAGCCCCAGCATTTT
cdr3_aa: CASSQDAGSNQPQHF
j_call: TRBJ1-5
v_call: TRBV4-2
clone_size: NA
d_call: NA

cdr3_nt: TGCGCCAGCAGCCAAGCGCCTAGCGGGAGTAATGAGCAGTTCTTC
cdr3_aa: CASSQAPSGSNEQFF
j_call: TRBJ2-1
v_call: TRBV4-1
clone_size: NA
d_call: TRBD2

cdr3_nt: TGTGCCAGCAGCTCCAGGGAGGGCCCGGATACGCAGTATTTT
cdr3_aa: CASSSREGPDTQYF
j_call: TRBJ2-3
v_call: TRBV7-9
clone_size: NA
d_call: TRBD2

cdr3_nt: TGTGCCAGCAGTTACGCCCAGGGGGCGGCCGGGGAGCTGTTTTTT
cdr3_aa: CASSYAQGAAGELFF
j_call: TRBJ2-2
v_call: TRBV6-5
clone_size: NA
d_call: TRBD1

cdr3_nt: TGTGCCATCAGTGAGTTTCTGGGGGAGGGGAAATCTGGAGAGCAGTACTTC
cdr3_aa: CAISEFLGEGKSGEQYF
j_call: TRBJ2-7
v_call: TRBV10-3
clone_size: once
d_call: TRBD2

cdr3_nt: TGTGCCAGCAGTTTAGAGGGGGGGGAGACCCAGTACTTC
cdr3_aa: CASSLEGGETQYF
j_call: TRBJ2-5
v_call: TRBV28
clone_size: NA
d_call: NA

cdr3_nt: TGCGCCAGCAGCCAAGAACTCGCGGGAGGGTTCTACGAGCAGTACTTC
cdr3_aa: CASSQELAGGFYEQYF
j_call: TRBJ2-7
v_call: TRBV4-3
clone_size: NA
d_call: TRBD2

cdr3_nt: TGTGCCAGCAGCCTGGGTGGGGGGGTGAGCTCCTACGAGCAGTACTTC
cdr3_aa: CASSLGGGVSSYEQYF
j_call: TRBJ2-7
v_call: TRBV5-5
clone_size: NA
d_call: TRBD2

cdr3_nt: TGTGCCAGCAGCTTAGGAGGGATCGAGCAGTACTTC
cdr3_aa: CASSLGGIEQYF
j_call: TRBJ2-7
v_call: TRBV7-9
clone_size: NA
d_call: NA

cdr3_nt: TGCGCCAGCAGCCAAACAGGGTTCTACGAGCAGTACTTC
cdr3_aa: CASSQTGFYEQYF
j_call: TRBJ2-7
v_call: TRBV4-1
clone_size: NA
d_call: NA

cdr3_nt: TGCGCCAGCAGCGCAGGACTAGCGGGAGGGCCCAGCTCCTACAATGAGCAGTTCTTC
cdr3_aa: CASSAGLAGGPSSYNEQFF
j_call: TRBJ2-1
v_call: TRBV5-1
clone_size: NA
d_call: TRBD2

cdr3_nt: TGTGCCAGCAGCCCGGGCATAAACAATGAGCAGTTCTTC
cdr3_aa: CASSPGINNEQFF
j_call: TRBJ2-1
v_call: TRBV5-6
clone_size: NA
d_call: NA

cdr3_nt: TGTGCCAGCAGCTTAGGAAGACTTCCTAAGTACGAGCAGTACTTC
cdr3_aa: CASSLGRLPKYEQYF
j_call: TRBJ2-7
v_call: TRBV7-9
clone_size: NA
d_call: NA

cdr3_nt: TGTGCCTGCCTGTTCACAGATACGCAGTATTTT
cdr3_aa: CACLFTDTQYF
j_call: TRBJ2-3
v_call: TRBV30
clone_size: NA
d_call: NA

cdr3_nt: TGTGCCAGCAGCTTAGCCCTAGCGGGAGAACGCTACGAGCAGTACTTC
cdr3_aa: CASSLALAGERYEQYF
j_call: TRBJ2-7
v_call: TRBV7-8
clone_size: NA
d_call: TRBD2